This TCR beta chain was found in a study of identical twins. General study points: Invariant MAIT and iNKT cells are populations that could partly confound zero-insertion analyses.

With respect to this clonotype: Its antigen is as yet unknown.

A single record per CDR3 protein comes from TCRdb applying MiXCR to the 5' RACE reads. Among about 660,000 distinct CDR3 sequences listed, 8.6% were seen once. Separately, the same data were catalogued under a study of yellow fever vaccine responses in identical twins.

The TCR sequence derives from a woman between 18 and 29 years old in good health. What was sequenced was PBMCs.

In nucleotides, the CDR3 is TGCGCCAGCAGACCGACCGTGAACACCGGGGAGCTGTTTTTT. Translation gives CASRPTVNTGELFF. The chain is built from TRBV5-1 and TRBJ2-2; no definite D call. The CDR3 totals 14 residues. Germline V gives CDR1 SGHRS, CDR2 YFSETQ. Trimming stripped 5 bases from V and 1 base from J, with 9 bases between.